A selection of T cell receptor beta chains follows, all from one sample in a study of blood T cell repertoires in COVID-19. Profiled with immunoSEQ multiplex PCR; TCRdb holds only in-frame clones, not every one. The repertoire holds some 200,000 clones, with 87% as singletons. Source material: peripheral blood. These receptor sequences come from a woman aged 18-35 years who had recovered from COVID-19. CDR3s include the opening cysteine and the closing phenylalanine or tryptophan. The order of the fields is J gene, D gene, V gene, clone size, CDR3 protein, CDR3 DNA. A D gene is named only where the DNA matches it firmly. A clone size is listed for some rows: how often the clone was seen (once, few, many), or a class if it is expanded.

>TRBJ2-1|.|TRBV6-2/TRBV6-3|.
CASSYSGYNEQFF
TGTGCCAGCAGTTATTCAGGGTACAATGAGCAGTTCTTC
>TRBJ2-3|.|TRBV4-2|once
CASSQSPGDTQYF
TGTGCCAGCAGCCAATCCCCCGGGGATACGCAGTATTTT
>TRBJ1-2|.|TRBV12-3/TRBV12-4|.
CASSLGQEGYTF
TGTGCCAGCAGTTTAGGACAGGAAGGCTACACCTTC
>TRBJ2-1|.|TRBV5-1|.
CASSLNGPGNEQFF
TGCGCCAGCAGCTTAAACGGCCCGGGTAATGAGCAGTTCTTC
>TRBJ2-7|TRBD1|TRBV11-2|once
CASSLSQGAPITYEQYF
TGTGCCAGCAGCTTATCTCAGGGGGCGCCGATTACCTACGAGCAGTACTTC
>TRBJ2-1|TRBD2|TRBV19|.
CASTGGVPYNEQFF
TGTGCCAGTACGGGGGGAGTGCCCTACAATGAGCAGTTCTTC
>TRBJ2-5|TRBD2|TRBV12-3/TRBV12-4|.
CASRLAGETQYF
TGTGCCAGCAGGCTAGCGGGAGAGACCCAGTACTTC
>TRBJ2-2|TRBD2|TRBV7-3|.
CASSYGLAGGITGELFF
TGTGCCAGCAGCTACGGACTAGCGGGAGGCATCACCGGGGAGCTGTTTTTT
>TRBJ1-2|.|TRBV4-1|.
CASSQDDGGIEGYTF
TGCGCCAGCAGCCAAGATGACGGCGGGATAGAGGGCTACACCTTC
>TRBJ2-7|.|TRBV19|.
CASSIEQSLLAPREQYF
TGTGCCAGTAGTATAGAACAGTCTCTCCTGGCCCCTCGCGAGCAGTACTTC
>TRBJ2-3|TRBD1|TRBV6-5|.
CASSKQGADTQYF
TGTGCCAGCAGCAAACAGGGGGCGGATACGCAGTATTTT
>TRBJ2-7|.|TRBV12-3/TRBV12-4|.
CASSFRGGEQYF
TGTGCCAGCAGTTTCCGAGGGGGAGAGCAGTACTTC
>TRBJ2-7|TRBD2|TRBV7-9|.
CASSPQIGSGRGNEQYF
TGTGCCAGCAGCCCCCAGATAGGCAGCGGGAGGGGGAACGAGCAGTACTTC
>TRBJ1-6|.|TRBV5-6|.
CASSLRGSYNSPLHF
TGTGCCAGCAGCCTCCGGGGATCCTATAATTCACCCCTCCACTTT
>TRBJ1-1|TRBD1|TRBV6-5|.
CASSRQGGRTEAFF
TGTGCCAGCAGCCGACAGGGTGGTAGGACTGAAGCTTTCTTT
>TRBJ2-1|TRBD1|TRBV5-6|.
CASSPGTASYNEQFF
TGTGCCAGCAGCCCCGGGACAGCCTCCTACAATGAGCAGTTCTTC
>TRBJ2-2|TRBD2|TRBV6-4|.
CASSELAGGTGELFF
TGTGCCAGCAGTGAACTAGCGGGAGGAACCGGGGAGCTGTTTTTT
>TRBJ1-1|.|TRBV30|.
CAWSPQVGGAGAEAFF
TGTGCCTGGAGTCCCCAAGTCGGGGGCGCGGGGGCTGAAGCTTTCTTT
>TRBJ2-7|TRBD2|TRBV11-2|.
CASSSRTSGSNYEQYF
TGTGCCAGCAGCTCCCGGACTAGCGGGAGTAACTACGAGCAGTACTTC
>TRBJ1-5|TRBD1|TRBV5-1|once
CASSLFGQGDQPQHF
TGCGCCAGCAGCTTATTTGGACAGGGGGATCAGCCCCAGCATTTT
>TRBJ2-1|.|TRBV4-3|.
CASSQGSLPRSYNEQFF
TGCGCCAGCAGCCAGGGTAGCCTGCCTCGCTCCTACAATGAGCAGTTCTTC
>TRBJ2-2|.|TRBV6-2/TRBV6-3|.
CASSYSTNTGELFF
TGTGCCAGCAGTTACTCGACAAACACCGGGGAGCTGTTTTTT
>TRBJ2-3|TRBD2|TRBV4-2|once
CASSAGLAGLSDTQYF
TGTGCCAGCAGCGCGGGACTAGCGGGGCTATCAGATACGCAGTATTTT
>TRBJ1-2|TRBD1|TRBV7-2|few
CASSLGDRGVDGYTF
TGTGCCAGCAGCTTAGGGGACAGGGGGGTTGATGGCTACACCTTC
>TRBJ2-7|TRBD2|TRBV9|.
CASSVGGSDEQYF
TGTGCCAGCAGCGTAGGCGGGAGTGACGAGCAGTACTTC
>TRBJ2-1|.|TRBV27|.
CASSFQGFSPFF
TGTGCCAGCAGTTTCCAGGGGTTTAGTCCGTTCTTC
>TRBJ1-4|.|TRBV27|.
CASSHGGGSNEKLFF
TGTGCCAGCAGTCATGGGGGGGGATCTAATGAAAAACTGTTTTTT
>TRBJ1-2|.|TRBV6-5|once
CASSYAREGLDYGYTF
TGTGCCAGCAGTTACGCGCGGGAGGGTTTGGACTATGGCTACACCTTC
>TRBJ1-6|TRBD1|TRBV4-3|.
CASSSLQGLQPLHF
TGCGCCAGCAGCTCCCTACAGGGGTTACAGCCCCTCCACTTT
>TRBJ1-5|.|TRBV24-1|.
CATSEDTGIRNQPQHF
TGTGCCACCAGTGAGGATACAGGGATTCGCAATCAGCCCCAGCATTTT
>TRBJ2-7|TRBD2|TRBV20-1|.
CSARDGGWQYF
TGCAGTGCTAGAGACGGGGGGTGGCAGTACTTC
>TRBJ1-3|.|TRBV4-3|.
CASSQDLLSSGNTIYF
TGCGCCAGCAGCCAAGATCTATTGAGCTCTGGAAACACCATATATTTT
>TRBJ1-2|.|TRBV5-1|.
CASSALRGPPGGYTF
TGCGCCAGCAGCGCTCTCAGGGGACCGCCCGGAGGCTACACCTTC
>TRBJ1-3|TRBD1|TRBV27|.
CASSRVGTGENTIYF
TGTGCCAGCAGTCGCGTTGGGACAGGGGAGAACACCATATATTTT
>TRBJ2-3|.|TRBV29-1|.
CSVGERQGKDTQYF
TGCAGCGTTGGTGAACGGCAGGGCAAAGATACGCAGTATTTT
>TRBJ1-2|TRBD1|TRBV7-2|.
CASSLAGQDRDGYTF
TGTGCCAGCAGCTTAGCCGGGCAGGACAGGGACGGCTACACCTTC
>TRBJ1-2|.|TRBV6-5|.
CASSWGGEGGYTF
TGTGCCAGCAGTTGGGGGGGAGAGGGAGGCTACACCTTC
>TRBJ2-1|TRBD2|TRBV3-1/TRBV3-2|.
CASSQRGLAGVRHEQFF
TGTGCCAGCAGCCAGAGGGGACTAGCGGGAGTTAGACATGAGCAGTTCTTC
>TRBJ1-1|.|TRBV18|.
CASSPRISVETEAFF
TGTGCCAGCTCACCTCGAATTTCGGTGGAGACTGAAGCTTTCTTT
>TRBJ2-1|TRBD1|TRBV11-2|.
CASSSGQGSYNEQFF
TGTGCCAGCAGCTCAGGACAGGGATCCTACAATGAGCAGTTCTTC
>TRBJ2-5|.|TRBV18|.
CASSPSRGQETQYF
TGTGCCAGCTCACCATCCCGGGGGCAAGAGACCCAGTACTTC
>TRBJ1-1|.|TRBV18|.
CASSPPDTEGRDTEAFF
TGTGCCAGCTCACCACCTGACACAGAGGGGAGGGACACTGAAGCTTTCTTT
>TRBJ2-1|.|TRBV5-1|.
CASSLTQGTYNEQFF
TGCGCCAGCAGCTTGACACAGGGAACCTACAATGAGCAGTTCTTC
>TRBJ2-1|TRBD2|TRBV7-7|few
CASSLGSASGSSYNEQFF
TGTGCCAGCAGCTTAGGATCGGCTAGCGGCAGCTCCTACAATGAGCAGTTCTTC
>TRBJ1-3|TRBD1|TRBV23-1|.
CASSQLGSRDRAILSGNTIYF
TGCGCCAGCAGTCAATTGGGCTCAAGGGACAGGGCCATCCTCTCTGGAAACACCATATATTTT
>TRBJ2-5|TRBD2|TRBV27|.
CASRLVAGGEETQYF
TGTGCCAGCAGATTAGTGGCGGGAGGGGAAGAGACCCAGTACTTC
>TRBJ1-2|TRBD1|TRBV11-2|.
CASNTGQGLYGYTF
TGTGCCAGCAACACGGGACAGGGACTCTATGGCTACACCTTC
>TRBJ1-2|TRBD1|TRBV19|.
CASSIVGGQGYAYTF
TGTGCCAGTAGTATAGTCGGGGGACAGGGATACGCCTACACCTTC
>TRBJ2-7|.|TRBV11-2|.
CASSLDVYEQYF
TGTGCCAGCAGCTTAGACGTTTACGAGCAGTACTTC
>TRBJ2-7|TRBD1|TRBV4-3|.
CASSQATGTGVSEQYF
TGCGCCAGCAGCCAAGCAACCGGGACAGGGGTTAGTGAGCAGTACTTC
>TRBJ1-1|.|TRBV30|.
CAWTPNGQGRAEAFF
TGTGCCTGGACACCGAACGGGCAGGGGAGAGCTGAAGCTTTCTTT
>TRBJ2-1|TRBD1|TRBV19|.
CASGQGATNEQFF
TGTGCCAGTGGACAGGGGGCGACCAATGAGCAGTTCTTC
>TRBJ1-2|TRBD1|TRBV9|.
CASSVASGQGYGYTF
TGTGCCAGCAGCGTAGCTTCCGGACAGGGTTATGGCTACACCTTC